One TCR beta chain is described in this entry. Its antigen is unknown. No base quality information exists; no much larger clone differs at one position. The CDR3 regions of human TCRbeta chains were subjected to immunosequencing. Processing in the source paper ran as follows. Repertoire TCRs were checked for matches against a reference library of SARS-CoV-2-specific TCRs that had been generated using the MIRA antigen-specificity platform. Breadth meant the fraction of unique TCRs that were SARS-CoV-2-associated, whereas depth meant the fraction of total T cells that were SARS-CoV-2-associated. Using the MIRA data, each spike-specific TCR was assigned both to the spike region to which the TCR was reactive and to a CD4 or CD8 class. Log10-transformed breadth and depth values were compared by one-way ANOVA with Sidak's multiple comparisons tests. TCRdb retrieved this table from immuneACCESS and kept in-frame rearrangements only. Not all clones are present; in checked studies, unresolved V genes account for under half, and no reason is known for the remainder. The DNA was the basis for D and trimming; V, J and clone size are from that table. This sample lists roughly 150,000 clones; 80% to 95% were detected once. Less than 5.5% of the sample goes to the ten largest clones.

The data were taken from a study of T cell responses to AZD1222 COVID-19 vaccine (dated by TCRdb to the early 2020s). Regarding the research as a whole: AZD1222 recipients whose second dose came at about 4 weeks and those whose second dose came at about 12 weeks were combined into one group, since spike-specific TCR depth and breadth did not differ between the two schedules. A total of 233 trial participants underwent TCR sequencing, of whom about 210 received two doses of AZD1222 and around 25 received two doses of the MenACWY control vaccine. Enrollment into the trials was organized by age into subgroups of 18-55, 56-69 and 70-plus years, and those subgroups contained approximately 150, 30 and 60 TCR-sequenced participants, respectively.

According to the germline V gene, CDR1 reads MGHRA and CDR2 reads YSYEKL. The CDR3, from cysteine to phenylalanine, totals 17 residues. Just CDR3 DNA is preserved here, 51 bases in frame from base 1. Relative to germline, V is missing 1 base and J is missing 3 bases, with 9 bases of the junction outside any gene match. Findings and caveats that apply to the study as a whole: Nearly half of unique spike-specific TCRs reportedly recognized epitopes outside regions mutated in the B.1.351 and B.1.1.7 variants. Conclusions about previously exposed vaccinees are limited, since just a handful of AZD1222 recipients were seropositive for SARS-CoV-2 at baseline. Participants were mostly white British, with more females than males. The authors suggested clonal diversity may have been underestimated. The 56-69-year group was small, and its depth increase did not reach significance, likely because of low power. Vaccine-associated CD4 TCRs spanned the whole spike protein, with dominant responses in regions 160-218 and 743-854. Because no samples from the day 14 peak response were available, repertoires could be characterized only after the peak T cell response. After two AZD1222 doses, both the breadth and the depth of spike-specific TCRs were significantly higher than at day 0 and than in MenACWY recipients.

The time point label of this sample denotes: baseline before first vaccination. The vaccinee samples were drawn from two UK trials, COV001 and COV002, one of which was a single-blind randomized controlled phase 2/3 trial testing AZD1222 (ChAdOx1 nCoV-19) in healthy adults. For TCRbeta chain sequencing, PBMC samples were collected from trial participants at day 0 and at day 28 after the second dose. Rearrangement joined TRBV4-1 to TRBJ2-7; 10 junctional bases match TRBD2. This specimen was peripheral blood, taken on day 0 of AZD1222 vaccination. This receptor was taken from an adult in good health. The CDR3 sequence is CASSQVLLRTSGYEQYF. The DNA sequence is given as TGCGCCAGCAGCCAAGTCCTGTTGAGGACTAGCGGCTACGAGCAGTACTTC.